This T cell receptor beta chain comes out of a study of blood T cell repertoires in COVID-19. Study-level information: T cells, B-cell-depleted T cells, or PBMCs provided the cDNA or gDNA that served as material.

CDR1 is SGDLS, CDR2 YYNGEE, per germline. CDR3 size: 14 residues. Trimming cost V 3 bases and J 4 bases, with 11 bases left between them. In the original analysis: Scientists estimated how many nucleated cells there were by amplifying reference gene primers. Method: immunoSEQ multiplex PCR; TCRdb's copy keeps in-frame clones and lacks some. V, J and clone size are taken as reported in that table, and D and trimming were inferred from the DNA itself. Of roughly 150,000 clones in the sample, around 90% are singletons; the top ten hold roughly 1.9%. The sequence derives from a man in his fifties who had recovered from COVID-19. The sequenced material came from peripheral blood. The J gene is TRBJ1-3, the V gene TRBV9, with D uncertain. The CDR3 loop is CASSAQRAGNTIYF. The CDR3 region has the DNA TGTGCCAGCAGCGCTCAGAGGGCGGGAAACACCATATATTTT.